The clone carrying this T cell receptor beta chain was picked up a small number of times. Its antigen is still unknown. Each CDR3 protein is one row after TCRdb ran MiXCR on the 5' RACE reads. In the table there are some 250,000 distinct CDR3 sequences, about 3.9% of which are singletons. This sample stems from a study of T cells after yellow fever vaccination. General observations from the study: Researchers noted that a small share of clonotypes showed up in both CD4 and CD8 compartments. In post-booster samples, most primary-vaccination clones reappeared (about 95% CD4, about 91% CD8).

The CDR3 is 14 amino acids. V was clipped by 3 bases and J by 6 bases; unmatched bases: 8. Germline assignment: CDR1 GTSNPN and CDR2 SVGIG (reference sequence). The material was PBMCs, obtained 15 days after the yellow fever booster vaccination. The V gene is TRBV30, the J gene TRBJ1-5; 7 nucleotides align to TRBD1. This TCR came from a man aged 18 to 29 who received the YFV17D yellow fever vaccine. CDR3 nucleotide sequence: TGTGCCTGGAGGAACGACAGGGCGGGTCAGCCCCAGCATTTT. Translating it yields CAWRNDRAGQPQHF. Looking up the rest from reference TRBV30 and TRBJ1-5 gives the full variable domain: SQTIHQWPATLVQPVGSPLSLECTVEGTSNPNLYWYRQAAGRGLQLLFYSVGIGQISSEVPQNLSASRPQDRQFILSSKKLLLSDSGFYLCAWRNDRAGQPQHFGDGTRLSIL.